This T cell receptor beta chain stems from a study of cytomegalovirus exposure and HLA in healthy donors. Use of 60 Vbeta and 13 Jbeta primers characterized the PCR. Method: immunoSEQ multiplex PCR; TCRdb's copy keeps in-frame clones and lacks some. Its table lists tens of thousands of clones. CDR1 and CDR2 from the germline V gene are SGHVS and FQNEAQ. The CDR3 loop spans 15 amino acids. V dropped 3 bases and J dropped 7; count of bases not matched to a gene: 5. The sequence was collected from a woman aged 40-49 years in good health and CMV-seronegative. Sequencing was performed on PBMCs. The chain employs TRBV7-8 and TRBJ2-1; 11 bases are a match to TRBD1. The CDR3 loop is CASSFRDRGANEQFF. CDR3 nucleotides: TGTGCCAGCAGCTTCCGGGACAGGGGGGCGAATGAGCAGTTCTTC.